Shown below are 20 T cell receptor beta chains from a single sample sequenced in a study of cytomegalovirus exposure and HLA in healthy donors. The PCR was carried out with 60 Vbeta primers and 13 Jbeta primers. Repertoires were generated with immunoSEQ multiplex PCR, while TCRdb's copy carries only in-frame clones and drops some. Of over 150,000 clones in the sample, roughly 65% were seen once. The sequencing input was PBMCs. The source of these receptors is a young woman in good health and CMV-seropositive.

This chain joins TRBV6-1 and TRBJ2-7; 7 nucleotides align to TRBD1. The V gene end was trimmed by 8 bases and the J gene end by 6 bases; junction bases not matched to a gene: 10. This CDR3 spans 13 amino acids. Germline V gene data show CDR1 as MNHNS and CDR2 as SASEGT. The CDR3 nucleotides are TGTGCCAGCCATCGGACAGGCGTTCTCGAGCAGTACTTC. It translates to CASHRTGVLEQYF.

In its sample, this clone was seen a few times. The chain combines TRBV19 with TRBJ2-7; a possible D gene is TRBD1 (5 bases). CDR3 length: 15 residues. CDR1 and CDR2 from the germline V gene are LNHDA and SQIVND (reference sequence). Trimming took off 4 bases at V and 0 bases at J, with 13 bases between the two ends. CDR3 in DNA: TGTGCCAGTAGTACCAAGGGAAGGGGCTCCTACGAGCAGTACTTC. Protein: CASSTKGRGSYEQYF.

The chain has TRBV5-4 and TRBJ2-7; 9 nucleotides match TRBD1. Germline CDR1 reads SGHNT; CDR2 reads YYREEE (reference sequence). J lost 2 bases, V lost 4 bases, and 10 bases had no gene match. The length of the CDR3 is 16 residues. In nucleotides, the CDR3 is TGTGCCAGCAGCCCTTTACAGGGGGCGAACCCCTACGAGCAGTACTTC. Translating it yields CASSPLQGANPYEQYF.

V usage is TRBV30 and J usage is TRBJ2-6, with a possible D match to TRBD2 (6 bases). Germline CDR1 and CDR2: GTSNPN and SVGIG (reference sequence). V lost 5 bases and J 1 base, leaving 6 bases between the germline ends. CDR3 length equals 13 residues. CDR3 in DNA: TGTGCCTGGGGGACTTCTGGGGCCAACGTCCTGACTTTC. Encoded protein: CAWGTSGANVLTF.

V usage is TRBV5-1 and J usage is TRBJ2-7, with D perhaps matching TRBD1 (6 bases). V gave up 0 bases and J gave up 2 bases, with 12 bases separating them. The CDR3 has 15 amino acids. Germline CDR1 is SGHRS and CDR2 is YFSETQ. DNA for the CDR3: TGCGCCAGCAGCTTGGTCAGGACAGCCCCCTACGAGCAGTACTTC. It is translated as CASSLVRTAPYEQYF. The full variable domain, its missing parts supplied by reference TRBV5-1 and TRBJ2-7, is KAGVTQTPRYLIKTRGQQVTLSCSPISGHRSVSWYQQTPGQGLQFLFEYFSETQRNKGNFPGRFSGRQFSNSRSEMNVSTLELGDSALYLCASSLVRTAPYEQYFGPGTRLTVT.

The genes are TRBV27 and TRBJ2-1; D perhaps matches TRBD1 (5 bases). Trimming took 2 bases from V and 4 from J, leaving 9 bases between them. The CDR3 sequence is 14 residues long. Germline V gene data show CDR1 as MNHEY and CDR2 as SMNVEV (reference sequence). DNA of the CDR3: TGTGCCAGCAGTTTAGGTCAGGGATACAATGAGCAGTTCTTC. The encoded protein is CASSLGQGYNEQFF.

The chain recombines TRBV4-1 with TRBJ2-2; possibly TRBD2 for D (6 bases). The germline V gene encodes CDR1 MGHRA and CDR2 YSYEKL. Deletions cut 0 bases from V and 4 bases from J, with 12 bases between. The CDR3 length is 16 residues. Written as DNA, the CDR3 is TGCGCCAGCAGCCAAGAAGGACTATTTTCCACCGGGGAGCTGTTTTTT. This gives the protein CASSQEGLFSTGELFF.

This clone was counted between two and nine times. The V call is TRBV11-2, the J call TRBJ2-1; D gene uncertain. The CDR3 is 12 residues long. Germline CDR1 reads SGHAT; CDR2 reads FQNNGV. V was trimmed by 2 bases and J by 10 bases, leaving 9 bases between them. For the CDR3, the DNA is TGTGCCAGCAGCTTAACGGGTAACGAGCAGTTCTTC. Translated: CASSLTGNEQFF.

The rearrangement links TRBV6-6 to TRBJ2-1; TRBD2 is a possible D gene (6 bases). Deletions cut 0 bases from V and 15 bases from J, with 12 bases between. CDR1 and CDR2 (germline): MNHNY, SVGAGI (reference sequence). There are 12 residues in the CDR3. In nucleotides, the CDR3 is TGTGCCAGCAGTTACTCCGGGGGATCGTCGTTCTTC. Protein sequence: CASSYSGGSSFF.

Details on this clone: The same CDR3 also results from other DNA sequences found in this sample. The V gene is TRBV4-1, the J gene TRBJ1-2; no reliable D call. CDR1 and CDR2 (germline): MGHRA, YSYEKL. V gave up 4 bases and J gave up 1 base, with 16 bases separating them. This CDR3 has 16 amino acids. CDR3 bases: TGCGCCAGCAGCCCTGGTAAAAGTCAACTTAACTATGGCTACACCTTC. Its protein is CASSPGKSQLNYGYTF.

This clone appeared once. This chain uses TRBV21-1 with TRBJ2-7; the table's D gene call, TRBD1, was not cross checked with the DNA. TRBV21-1 is noted as a pseudogene. The CDR3 totals 14 residues. CDR3 DNA: TGTGCCAGCAGCCTACTAGACAGGGGGTACGAGCAGTACTTC. Translation: CASSLLDRGYEQYF.

This clone was found once. This chain uses TRBV5-6 with TRBJ2-3; 9 nucleotides agree with TRBD2. The CDR3 runs to 15 residues. Germline V gene sequence: CDR1 SGHDT, CDR2 YYEEEE. Trimming removed 0 bases from V and 5 bases from J; junction bases left unmatched: 4. CDR3 sequence: CASSLGVAGEDTQYF. The CDR3 DNA reads TGTGCCAGCAGCTTGGGAGTAGCGGGAGAAGATACGCAGTATTTT.

The chain is built from TRBV7-6 and TRBJ2-1; D is perhaps TRBD1 (6 bases). The CDR3 has 17 residues. V was trimmed by 2 bases and J by 6 bases, leaving 20 bases between them. CDR1 and CDR2 (germline): SGHVS, FNYEAQ. This chain's CDR3 is CASSLTFTGSVSNEQFF. CDR3 DNA: TGTGCCAGCAGCTTAACCTTTACAGGGTCAGTGAGCAATGAGCAGTTCTTC.

This rearrangement joins TRBV6-4 to TRBJ2-1; TRBD2 agrees at 8 bases. This CDR3 has 18 residues. Germline assignment: CDR1 MRHNA and CDR2 SNTAGT. Unmatched junction bases numbered 20, after V lost 4 bases and J lost 9 bases. The CDR3 region is CASSVGESRSGSVSEQFF. The CDR3 DNA is TGTGCCAGCAGTGTAGGTGAGAGTAGAAGCGGGAGCGTTTCTGAGCAGTTCTTC.

The chain uses TRBV11-2 and TRBJ2-1; TRBD2 is a possible D gene (6 bases). This CDR3 has 16 residues. The V end was cut by 5 bases, the J end by 1 base, with 15 bases between. In germline, CDR1 is SGHAT, CDR2 FQNNGV. The CDR3 nucleotides are TGTGCCAGCAGCCCCCAGACTAGTTCGTCCTACAATGAGCAGTTCTTC. Translating it yields CASSPQTSSSYNEQFF. The variable domain in full, with the rest retrieved from reference TRBV11-2 and TRBJ2-1, is EAGVAQSPRYKIIEKRQSVAFWCNPISGHATLYWYQQILGQGPKLLIQFQNNGVVDDSQLPKDRFSAERLKGVDSTLKIQPAKLEDSAVYLCASSPQTSSSYNEQFFGPGTRLTVL.

V is TRBV30 and J is TRBJ1-1; no reliable D call. CDR1 is GTSNPN, CDR2 SVGIG, per germline (reference sequence). The V end was cut by 1 base, the J end by 11 bases, with 14 bases between. There are 12 residues in the CDR3. The DNA of the CDR3 is TGTGCCTGGAGTGAAATGAGAGATGAGGCTTTCTTT. Translating it yields CAWSEMRDEAFF.

The chain recombines TRBV6-5 with TRBJ1-6; 10 nucleotides match TRBD1. In germline, CDR1 is MNHEY, CDR2 SVGAGI. Losses at the gene ends were 6 bases for V and 7 bases for J; bases not matched to a gene: 6. This CDR3 contains 15 residues. CDR3 region: CASSPRDRGNSPLHF. DNA of the CDR3: TGTGCCAGCAGCCCCCGGGACAGGGGAAATTCACCCCTCCACTTT.

This clone was detected only a few times. The chain uses TRBV4-2 and TRBJ2-1; TRBD2 aligns across 7 bases. After removal of 0 bases from V and 7 bases from J, the junction contained 9 bases not matched to a gene. The CDR3 totals 16 residues. Germline V CDR1 and CDR2: LGHNA, YNFKEQ. The DNA of the CDR3 is TGTGCCAGCAGCCAAGATTGGGCAGTGGGGGGGAATGAGCAGTTCTTC. The encoded protein is CASSQDWAVGGNEQFF.

The chain is built from TRBV18 and TRBJ1-2; D is unresolved. The germline V gene encodes CDR1 KGHSH and CDR2 LQKENI. Between the trimmed V and J ends, which lost 2 bases and 0 bases, there was a span of 7 bases. The CDR3 runs 14 residues. This CDR3 reads CASSPAGANYGYTF. The CDR3 region has the DNA TGTGCCAGCTCACCAGCTGGAGCTAACTATGGCTACACCTTC.

The chain links TRBV5-4 to TRBJ2-5; TRBD2 aligns across 14 bases. The germline CDR1 and CDR2 sequences are SGHNT and YYREEE (reference sequence). CDR3 length: 16 residues. Germline trimming cut 3 bases from V and 5 bases from J; bases unmatched to any gene: 6. CDR3 sequence (DNA): TGTGCCAGCAGCTCTCCGGGACTAGCGGGAGTCGAGACCCAGTACTTC. Translating it yields CASSSPGLAGVETQYF.